One sample yielded the 22 T cell receptor beta chains listed below, sequenced in a study of blood T cell repertoires in COVID-19. Here immunoSEQ multiplex PCR was the method, and the copy in TCRdb shows in-frame clones only, minus some. This sample carries roughly 180,000 clones, about 85% of them seen once, and the ten largest clones take around 7%. Material for sequencing was peripheral blood. The receptors stem from a man older than 75 with COVID-19, enrolled during active disease.

The J gene is TRBJ2-1, the V gene TRBV3-1 (or the pseudogene TRBV3-2); D is perhaps TRBD2 (6 bases). The germline V and J ends were trimmed by 0 bases and 3 bases, with 12 bases remaining between them. CDR3 size: 16 residues. Per the germline V gene, CDR1 is LGHDT and CDR2 is YNNKEL (reference sequence). The CDR3 coding sequence is TGTGCCAGCAGCCAAGATTACGGGGGTTTCTACAATGAGCAGTTCTTC. Its protein product is CASSQDYGGFYNEQFF.

V gene TRBV6-5 combines with J gene TRBJ1-4; no definite D call. Looked up from germline, CDR1 is MNHEY and CDR2 is SVGAGI. Deletions cut 3 bases from V and 2 bases from J, with 10 bases between. The length of the CDR3 is 15 residues. In DNA form, the CDR3 reads TGTGCCAGCAGTTATGAGGGAACGACTAATGAAAAACTGTTTTTT. Encoded protein: CASSYEGTTNEKLFF.

The gene calls are TRBV6-5 and TRBJ2-3, with TRBD2 matching over 7 bases. From germline, CDR1 is MNHEY and CDR2 SVGAGI. After removal of 6 bases from V and 2 bases from J, the junction contained 5 bases not matched to a gene. The CDR3 is made up of 14 amino acids. This CDR3 reads CASRLGGTTDTQYF. CDR3 DNA sequence: TGTGCCAGCAGGCTCGGGGGGACCACAGATACGCAGTATTTT.

Of note for this clone: One end of the junction is discordant with germline, which a read error may explain. V and J are TRBV10-3 and TRBJ1-1, with 10 nucleotides matching TRBD1. Germline lookup yields CDR1 ENHRY and CDR2 SYGVKD. The CDR3 spans 15 residues. CDR3: CAINEGDRGNTEAFF. The CDR3 bases are TGTGCCATCAATGAGGGGGACAGGGGGAACACTGAAGCTTTCTTT.

The chain has TRBV7-6 and TRBJ1-5; TRBD1 matches 7 bases. The CDR3 consists of 15 residues. The germline V gene encodes CDR1 SGHVS and CDR2 FNYEAQ. The V segment lost 0 bases and the J segment 8 bases; nucleotides outside the gene matches: 7. The DNA of the CDR3 is TGTGCCAGCAGCTTAGCACCGACAGGGATGGAGCCCCAGCATTTT. It codes for CASSLAPTGMEPQHF.

This chain connects TRBV6-2 or TRBV6-3 to TRBJ1-2, with D possibly matching TRBD1 (5 bases). The V end was cut by 2 bases, the J end by 6 bases, with 10 bases between. CDR1 MNHEY and CDR2 SVGEGT come from the germline V gene. This CDR3 spans 13 amino acids. Written as DNA, the CDR3 is TGTGCCAGCAGTTACGGAGGGGACGATGGCTACACCTTC. Translation gives CASSYGGDDGYTF.

The chain combines TRBV7-2 with TRBJ1-1, with D uncertain. The CDR3 totals 14 residues. Trimming stripped 5 bases from V and 2 bases from J, with 12 bases between. Germline V gene data show CDR1 as SGHTA and CDR2 as FQGNSA. DNA for the CDR3: TGTGCCAGCAGCCCCGACGGCGGTAACACTGAAGCTTTCTTT. It is translated as CASSPDGGNTEAFF. Using reference TRBV7-2 and TRBJ1-1 for the parts outside the CDR3, the full variable domain is GAGVSQSPSNKVTEKGKDVELRCDPISGHTALYWYRQSLGQGLEFLIYFQGNSAPDKSGLPSDRFSAERTGGSVSTLTIQRTQQEDSAVYLCASSPDGGNTEAFFGQGTRLTVV.

V usage is TRBV7-9 and J usage is TRBJ2-5; tentatively, D is TRBD2 (5 bases). Trimming stripped 3 bases from V and 3 bases from J, with 14 bases between. Germline V lookup: CDR1 SEHNR, CDR2 FQNEAQ (reference sequence). This CDR3 is 15 amino acids long. The CDR3 DNA sequence: TGTGCCAGCAGCTTCCGGGTCTACGGGGAAGAGACCCAGTACTTC. Its translation is CASSFRVYGEETQYF. Drawing the rest from reference TRBV7-9 and TRBJ2-5, the complete variable domain is DTGVSQNPRHKITKRGQNVTFRCDPISEHNRLYWYRQTLGQGPEFLTYFQNEAQLEKSRLLSDRFSAERPKGSFSTLEIQRTEQGDSAMYLCASSFRVYGEETQYFGPGTRLLVL.

The V call is TRBV30, the J call TRBJ2-3; no firm D call. The CDR3 loop spans 13 amino acids. V was clipped by 0 bases and J by 3 bases, with 7 bases between them. Germline assignment: CDR1 GTSNPN and CDR2 SVGIG (reference sequence). CDR3 sequence: CAWSVSVTDTQYF. As DNA, the CDR3 is TGTGCCTGGAGTGTAAGCGTGACAGATACGCAGTATTTT.

The V gene is TRBV6-5, the J gene TRBJ1-2; 8 bases align to TRBD1. The ends lost 2 bases at V and 8 bases at J; junction bases unmatched: 10. Germline V gene sequence: CDR1 MNHEY, CDR2 SVGAGI. The CDR3 totals 15 residues. This CDR3 reads CASSYRGAGGSGYTF. CDR3 in DNA: TGTGCCAGCAGTTACCGAGGGGCAGGGGGCTCCGGCTACACCTTC.

This chain links TRBV19 with TRBJ2-5, with D uncertain. The CDR3 is 12 amino acids. Trimming removed 6 bases from V and 3 bases from J, with 8 bases in between. Germline V gene data show CDR1 as LNHDA and CDR2 as SQIVND (reference sequence). DNA of the CDR3: TGTGCCAGTAGGGCGGCGGAAGAGACCCAGTACTTC. Its protein product is CASRAAEETQYF.

The chain links TRBV19 to TRBJ2-1, with 10 bases lining up with TRBD2. The CDR3 has 15 residues. Germline-derived CDR1 and CDR2 are LNHDA and SQIVND (reference sequence). J gave up 2 bases and V 6 bases, and 4 bases lay outside the gene matches. The CDR3 here is CASRNSGGPYNEQFF. The CDR3 DNA follows: TGTGCCAGTAGGAATAGCGGGGGGCCCTACAATGAGCAGTTCTTC. Together with reference TRBV19 and TRBJ2-1, the CDR3 gives the full variable domain: DGGITQSPKYLFRKEGQNVTLSCEQNLNHDAMYWYRQDPGQGLRLIYYSQIVNDFQKGDIAEGYSVSREKKESFPLTVTSAQKNPTAFYLCASRNSGGPYNEQFFGPGTRLTVL.

V gene TRBV2 combines with J gene TRBJ1-3, with D possibly TRBD1 on 5 matching bases. This CDR3 spans 16 amino acids. Between the trimmed V and J ends, which lost 5 bases and 0 bases, there was a span of 14 bases. Germline lookup yields CDR1 SNHLY and CDR2 FYNNEI. For the CDR3, the DNA is TGTGCCAGCAGTACGGCGGGGCCCTTCTCTGGAAACACCATATATTTT. Translating gives CASSTAGPFSGNTIYF. Full variable domain (outside the CDR3, taken from reference TRBV2 and TRBJ1-3): EPEVTQTPSHQVTQMGQEVILRCVPISNHLYFYWYRQILGQKVEFLVSFYNNEISEKSEIFDDQFSVERPDGSNFTLKIRSTKLEDSAMYFCASSTAGPFSGNTIYFGEGSWLTVV.

To note about this clone: One end of the junction varies from germline; a read error may be responsible. The CDR3 DNA sequence: TGTGCCAGCTGTGAGCTAGCAACTAATGAAAAACTGTTTTTT. It is translated as CASCELATNEKLFF. The J gene is TRBJ1-4, the V gene TRBV2; D is uncertain. CDR3 length: 14 amino acids. Germline loops: CDR1 SNHLY, CDR2 FYNNEI. The complete variable domain, with remaining parts taken from reference TRBV2 and TRBJ1-4, reads EPEVTQTPSHQVTQMGQEVILRCVPISNHLYFYWYRQILGQKVEFLVSFYNNEISEKSEIFDDQFSVERPDGSNFTLKIRSTKLEDSAMYFCASCELATNEKLFFGSGTQLSVL.

Only a few counts were recorded for this clone. V gene TRBV15 combines with J gene TRBJ1-4; D gene uncertain. The CDR3 extends over 16 amino acids. Trimming left V 0 bases short and J 5 bases short, with 13 bases between. The germline CDR1 and CDR2 sequences are LNHNV and YYDKDF (reference sequence). The CDR3 loop is CATSRDAAAENEKLFF. CDR3 nucleotides: TGTGCCACCAGCAGAGATGCAGCGGCAGAGAATGAAAAACTGTTTTTT.

This sequence joins TRBV18 and TRBJ2-5; TRBD2 agrees at 14 bases. Germline V gene data show CDR1 as KGHSH and CDR2 as LQKENI. The trim removed 0 bases at V and 7 bases at J, leaving 4 bases unmatched. The CDR3 consists of 16 residues. CDR3 sequence (DNA): TGTGCCAGCTCACCACCGGGACTAGCGGGGGTATGGACCCAGTACTTC. Its translation is CASSPPGLAGVWTQYF. Combining the CDR3 with reference TRBV18 and TRBJ2-5 gives the whole variable domain NAGVMQNPRHLVRRRGQEARLRCSPMKGHSHVYWYRQLPEEGLKFMVYLQKENIIDESGMPKERFSAEFPKEGPSILRIQQVVRGDSAAYFCASSPPGLAGVWTQYFGPGTRLLVL.

This chain uses TRBV4-2 with TRBJ2-3; D perhaps matches TRBD1 (7 bases). Germline V lookup: CDR1 LGHNA, CDR2 YNFKEQ. V shed 1 base and J shed 12 bases, with 23 bases lying between them. This CDR3 contains 16 residues. CDR3 sequence: CASSQGNRGAGGDQYF. The DNA of the CDR3 is TGTGCCAGCAGCCAAGGAAACAGGGGCGCCGGGGGCGACCAGTATTTT.

The chain recombines TRBV10-3 with TRBJ1-2; TRBD1 aligns across 10 bases. CDR3 length: 15 amino acids. Trimming took 3 bases from V and 5 from J; bases not matched to a gene: 6. Germline-derived CDR1 and CDR2 are ENHRY and SYGVKD. The CDR3 nucleotides read TGTGCCATCAGTGATGGGGGACAGGGGATGTATGGCTACACCTTC. Translated: CAISDGGQGMYGYTF.

The chain uses TRBV5-6 and TRBJ2-2, with D perhaps matching TRBD1 (7 bases). CDR1 is SGHDT, CDR2 YYEEEE, per germline. CDR3 length equals 15 residues. The ends were cut back, 6 bases at V and 7 bases at J, with 19 bases in the middle. The CDR3 spells CASIREGARGGELFF. The DNA for the CDR3 is TGTGCCAGCATTCGTGAGGGGGCGCGGGGCGGGGAGCTGTTTTTT.

V and J are TRBV5-1 and TRBJ2-3; no clear D gene. The V end lost 4 bases, the J end lost 2 bases, and 8 bases lay between the germline ends. The CDR3 spans 13 residues. Germline V gene sequence: CDR1 SGHRS, CDR2 YFSETQ. CDR3 nucleotides: TGCGCCAGCAGCGCAGGTTACACAGATACGCAGTATTTT. It encodes CASSAGYTDTQYF.

J is TRBJ1-5 and V is TRBV6-1; a weak D match, TRBD1 (5 bases). V gave up 1 base and J gave up 4 bases, with 20 bases separating them. The CDR3 is made up of 18 amino acids. Germline V gene lookup returns CDR1 MNHNS and CDR2 SASEGT. The CDR3 spells CASSEESKTVLFNQPQHF. The CDR3 DNA reads as TGTGCCAGCAGTGAAGAATCCAAGACAGTCCTTTTTAATCAGCCCCAGCATTTT.

The chain links TRBV5-1 to TRBJ2-3; the D gene is possibly TRBD2 (6 bases). The length of the CDR3 is 16 residues. V dropped 4 bases and J dropped 1 base, with 16 bases sitting between them. Germline CDR1 reads SGHRS; CDR2 reads YFSETQ. CDR3 sequence reads: CASSPGPSSGTDTQYF. In nucleotides, the CDR3 is TGCGCCAGCAGCCCCGGGCCTTCTAGCGGCACAGATACGCAGTATTTT.